The 9 T cell receptor beta chains reported below all come from one sample, sequenced in a study of cytomegalovirus exposure and HLA in healthy donors (dated by TCRdb to about 2017). The library was produced with the immunoSEQ multiplex PCR assay. For the multiplex PCR, a mixture combining 60 forward primers for TCR Vbeta segments and 13 reverse primers for TCR Jbeta segments was used. The clones in this table, taken by TCRdb from immuneACCESS, are in-frame only. Not every clone is retained; where verified, under half of the shortfall comes from an unresolved V gene, and the cause of the rest is unknown. This sample gives about 130,000 clones in total; roughly 72% of them show up just once. The ten largest clones represent roughly 7% of the sample. Sequencing used PBMCs. These receptors originate from a male donor in good health and CMV-seronegative.

The chain couples TRBV6-6 to TRBJ2-5; 7 bases line up with TRBD2. The length of the CDR3 is 12 residues. Germline loops: CDR1 MNHNY, CDR2 SVGAGI (reference sequence). After removal of 9 bases from V and 5 bases from J, the junction contained 6 bases not matched to a gene. The CDR3 DNA is TGTGCCAGTAGCGGGTTTGGGGAGACCCAGTACTTC. Its translation: CASSGFGETQYF.

This clone came up a few times. This rearrangement joins TRBV18 to TRBJ2-1; TRBD2 matches at 7 bases. The CDR3 extends over 12 amino acids. Germline lookup yields CDR1 KGHSH and CDR2 LQKENI. V shed 4 bases and J 9 bases; nucleotides not matched to a gene: 3. The CDR3 coding sequence is TGTGCCAGCTCACGGCGGGAGAGTGAGCAGTTCTTC. Amino acid sequence: CASSRRESEQFF.

The chain employs TRBV18 and TRBJ2-7; D is ambiguous. Trimming removed 2 bases from V and 3 bases from J, with 8 bases in between. Germline CDR1 reads KGHSH; CDR2 reads LQKENI. The CDR3 runs 13 residues. The CDR3 sequence: CASSPASSYEQYF. The CDR3 nucleotides are TGTGCCAGCTCACCAGCTTCCAGCTACGAGCAGTACTTC.

J is TRBJ2-3 and V is TRBV7-2; TRBD1 matches 9 bases. Germline CDR1 is SGHTA and CDR2 is FQGNSA. V shed 4 bases, J shed 4 bases, and the junction held 6 bases outside the gene matches. The CDR3 is 15 amino acids. The CDR3 DNA reads as TGTGCCAGCAGCTCTACAGGGGGCCGGGCAGATACGCAGTATTTT. Translating gives CASSSTGGRADTQYF.

As for this clone: Compared with germline, one end of the junction differs, possibly owing to a read error. The CDR3 loop is CSSSSPGDLFGYTF. CDR3 nucleotide sequence: TGTTCCAGCAGCTCACCGGGAGACTTGTTCGGCTACACCTTC. This chain joins TRBV7-9 and TRBJ1-2; the D is unclear. The germline CDR1 and CDR2 sequences are SEHNR and FQNEAQ (reference sequence). CDR3 length equals 14 residues.

This chain uses TRBV18 with TRBJ2-1; 7 bases are shared with TRBD1. Germline lookup yields CDR1 KGHSH and CDR2 LQKENI. There are 15 residues in the CDR3. Unmatched junction bases numbered 9, after V lost 3 bases and J lost 7 bases. The CDR3 here is CASSPYRQGVNEQFF. The CDR3 coding sequence is TGTGCCAGCTCACCCTACAGACAGGGAGTAAATGAGCAGTTCTTC.

V usage is TRBV19 and J usage is TRBJ1-1; TRBD1 is a possible D gene (5 bases). This CDR3 region has 13 residues. Per germline, CDR1 LNHDA and CDR2 SQIVND (reference sequence). V gave up 7 bases and J gave up 3 bases, with 12 bases separating them. CDR3 nucleotides: TGTGCCAGTACCCCGGACACGTACACTGAAGCTTTCTTT. It specifies CASTPDTYTEAFF.

The chain has TRBV7-9 and TRBJ1-5; D perhaps matches TRBD1 (5 bases). This CDR3 region has 12 residues. With 3 bases removed from V and 7 bases from J, the gap between germline ends came to 7 bases. Germline lookup yields CDR1 SEHNR and CDR2 FQNEAQ (reference sequence). CDR3 sequence (DNA): TGTGCCAGCAGCTTTTGGGGCCAGCCCCAGCATTTT. It yields the protein CASSFWGQPQHF.

Only one count was recorded for this clone. This sequence joins TRBV28 and TRBJ1-2; the D gene is possibly TRBD1 (5 bases). CDR3 length: 15 amino acids. Per the germline V gene, CDR1 is MDHEN and CDR2 is SYDVKM. V dropped 4 bases and J dropped 8 bases, with 20 bases sitting between them. CDR3 in DNA: TGTGCCAGCAGTTCCTCAGGAACGTCAGGGAAAGGCTACACCTTC. Translation gives CASSSSGTSGKGYTF.